The 12 T cell receptor beta chains presented below share a single source sample, sequenced in a study of glioma-infiltrating T cells after dendritic cell vaccination (dated by TCRdb to 2016 to 2017). Receptor amplification or capture employed the immunoSEQ multiplex PCR assay. In its TCRdb copy, this immuneACCESS table keeps in-frame sequences only and misses some clones. Where compared with another copy, unresolved V genes explain less than half of these, and the others have no known cause. The sample yields roughly 68,000 clones; approximately 78% were counted once. Clones ranked in the top ten supply around 9.6% of the sample. This specimen consisted of blood, obtained before dendritic cell vaccination. The receptors come from a human donor with glioblastoma.

The gene calls are TRBV5-4 and TRBJ2-2; tentative D call: TRBD2 (5 bases). Trimming left V 1 base short and J 0 bases short, with 13 bases between. From germline, CDR1 is SGHNT and CDR2 YYREEE (reference sequence). The CDR3 consists of 17 residues. The chain's CDR3 is CASSLPLAHANTGELFF. The DNA of the CDR3 is TGTGCCAGCAGCTTGCCGCTAGCCCATGCGAACACCGGGGAGCTGTTTTTT.

This clone was seen only a few times. The chain is built from TRBV7-9 and TRBJ1-2, with TRBD1 as a possible D gene (6 bases). This CDR3 region has 13 residues. Germline V gene data show CDR1 as SEHNR and CDR2 as FQNEAQ (reference sequence). V shed 7 bases and J shed 2 bases, with 11 bases lying between them. The CDR3 region has the DNA TGTGCCAGCAACGGAGGACAGAACTATGGCTACACCTTC. Protein product: CASNGGQNYGYTF.

The chain has TRBV28 and TRBJ1-2; no clear D. The CDR3 extends over 12 amino acids. Trimming left V 7 bases short and J 7 bases short, with 13 bases between. Looked up from germline, CDR1 is MDHEN and CDR2 is SYDVKM. The CDR3 sequence is CASKSGVAGYTF. Here the CDR3 DNA reads TGTGCCAGCAAGTCCGGGGTCGCTGGCTACACCTTC.

CDR3 in amino acids: CASSPYLSSYEQYF. The CDR3 DNA reads TGTGCCAGTAGCCCCTACTTGAGCTCCTACGAGCAGTACTTC. The chain has TRBV19 and TRBJ2-5; D remains unclear. The DNA matches TRBJ2-7 better at its end, which makes the J call doubtful. Germline assignment: CDR1 LNHDA and CDR2 SQIVND (reference sequence). CDR3 size: 14 residues.

The chain recombines TRBV29-1 with TRBJ2-1; 10 bases line up with TRBD2. The CDR3 totals 15 residues. V was pared by 4 bases and J by 4 bases, with 7 bases of the junction left unmatched. From germline, CDR1 is SQVTM and CDR2 ANQGSEA. CDR3 loop: CSVGSSGGYYNEQFF. The CDR3 DNA sequence: TGCAGCGTTGGCTCTAGCGGGGGCTATTACAATGAGCAGTTCTTC.

The chain employs TRBV5-4 and TRBJ2-7, with D uncertain. The CDR3 runs 11 residues. Germline V CDR1 and CDR2: SGHNT, YYREEE (reference sequence). Trimming took off 4 bases at V and 7 bases at J, with 9 bases between the two ends. The CDR3 is CASSENSEQYF. The CDR3, as DNA: TGTGCCAGCAGCGAAAACAGTGAGCAGTACTTC. The whole variable domain, filled in from reference TRBV5-4 and TRBJ2-7, reads ETGVTQSPTHLIKTRGQQVTLRCSSQSGHNTVSWYQQALGQGPQFIFQYYREEENGRGNFPPRFSGLQFPNYSSELNVNALELDDSALYLCASSENSEQYFGPGTRLTVT.

V is TRBV7-6 and J is TRBJ2-3, with 8 bases lining up with TRBD2. CDR1 and CDR2 from the germline V gene are SGHVS and FNYEAQ. This CDR3 contains 16 residues. After removal of 5 bases from V and 2 bases from J, the junction contained 9 bases not matched to a gene. As DNA, the CDR3 is TGTGCCAGCAGCCCCGCAGCGGGGGTTTACACAGATACGCAGTATTTT. Translated: CASSPAAGVYTDTQYF.

The V gene is TRBV1, the J gene TRBJ2-5; the table names TRBD2, a call not compared with the DNA. With the DNA end fitting TRBJ2-7 better, the J assignment may be wrong. TRBV1 is deemed a pseudogene. CDR3 length: 17 amino acids. The CDR3 sequence is CTSSQGELAYFSYEQYF. In nucleotides, the CDR3 is TGCACCAGCAGCCAAGGGGAACTAGCGTACTTCTCCTACGAGCAGTACTTC.

The rearrangement links TRBV28 to TRBJ1-6; 7 bases match TRBD1. The length of the CDR3 is 15 residues. CDR1 is MDHEN and CDR2 is SYDVKM in the germline V gene. J lost 8 bases, V lost 3 bases, and 7 bases had no gene match. The CDR3 sequence is CASSFVTGADSPLHF. The CDR3 region has the DNA TGTGCCAGCAGTTTTGTAACAGGGGCCGATTCACCCCTCCACTTT. The whole variable domain, remainder taken from reference TRBV28 and TRBJ1-6, is DVKVTQSSRYLVKRTGEKVFLECVQDMDHENMFWYRQDPGLGLRLIYFSYDVKMKEKGDIPEGYSVSREKKERFSLILESASTNQTSMYLCASSFVTGADSPLHFGNGTRLTVT.

The rearrangement joins TRBV7-2 to TRBJ2-5, with 7 positions matching TRBD1. Germline V gene sequence: CDR1 SGHTA, CDR2 FQGNSA. The CDR3 extends over 14 amino acids. J was trimmed by 2 bases and V by 3 bases; bases with no gene match: 3. CDR3 in amino acids: CASSFYRGQETQYF. The CDR3 nucleotides read TGTGCCAGCAGCTTTTACAGGGGTCAAGAGACCCAGTACTTC. Variable domain in full (rest from reference TRBV7-2 and TRBJ2-5): GAGVSQSPSNKVTEKGKDVELRCDPISGHTALYWYRQSLGQGLEFLIYFQGNSAPDKSGLPSDRFSAERTGGSVSTLTIQRTQQEDSAVYLCASSFYRGQETQYFGPGTRLLVL.

This clone was found a few times. J is TRBJ2-3 and V is TRBV18; 8 nucleotides align to TRBD2. Germline V gives CDR1 KGHSH, CDR2 LQKENI. V dropped 6 bases and J dropped 6; count of bases not matched to a gene: 8. The CDR3 is 14 amino acids. CDR3 nucleotides: TGTGCCAGCTCGCAGGCGGGGGGCTTGGATACGCAGTATTTT. It is translated as CASSQAGGLDTQYF.

This chain joins TRBV7-2 and TRBJ2-7; 13 nucleotides match TRBD2. The CDR3 loop spans 15 amino acids. Germline CDR1 SGHTA, CDR2 FQGNSA. V lost 5 bases to trimming and J lost 7 bases; unmatched junction nucleotides: 8. CDR3 loop: CASSPRLAGGREQYF. DNA of the CDR3: TGTGCCAGCAGCCCCAGACTAGCGGGGGGAAGGGAGCAGTACTTC.